This T cell receptor beta chain is from a study of blood T cell repertoires in COVID-19. Using immunoSEQ multiplex PCR, the repertoire was profiled, and TCRdb retains in-frame clones only, with some absent. The sample has some 58,000 clones, around 90% seen once; the top ten hold around 3.2%. V was clipped by 4 bases and J by 3 bases, with 12 bases between them. The germline CDR1 and CDR2 sequences are LNHDA and SQIVND (reference sequence). The CDR3 runs to 15 residues. The V call is TRBV19, the J call TRBJ2-2; TRBD2 might be the D (6 bases). The receptor was derived from a human donor in a cohort sampled during active COVID-19. Material: peripheral blood. The CDR3 bases are TGTGCCAGTAGTAGGGAGGACACCTACACCGGGGAGCTGTTTTTT. It encodes CASSREDTYTGELFF.